This T cell receptor beta chain emerged from a study of blood T cell repertoires in COVID-19. About the research overall: From T cells, B-cell-depleted T cells, or PBMCs came the material, which was cDNA or gDNA.

Per germline, CDR1 GTSNPN and CDR2 SVGIG (reference sequence). This CDR3 has 12 amino acids. The V end was cut by 4 bases, the J end by 2 bases, with 9 bases between. Repertoires were generated with immunoSEQ multiplex PCR, while TCRdb's copy carries only in-frame clones and drops some. The sample lists roughly 54,000 clones; about 83% were seen once. The chain combines TRBV30 with TRBJ2-7; tentative D call: TRBD1 (6 bases). Sequenced material: peripheral blood. The source of this sequence is a woman aged 60 to 75 with COVID-19, enrolled during active disease. DNA for the CDR3: TGTGCCTGGACCAGGGGAACCTACGAGCAGTACTTC. Its translation: CAWTRGTYEQYF.